This T cell receptor beta chain emerged from a study of blood T cell repertoires in COVID-19. Assay: immunoSEQ multiplex PCR; the TCRdb copy retains only in-frame clones and omits some. Among around 220,000 clones listed, around 80% were seen once. The sample holds a few counts of this clone. CDR3 length: 14 amino acids. The V segment lost 0 bases and the J segment 7 bases; nucleotides outside the gene matches: 4. Germline V gene sequence: CDR1 SGDLS, CDR2 YYNGEE. The sequencing input was peripheral blood. This receptor was taken from a human donor in a cohort sampled during active COVID-19. The J gene is TRBJ2-1, the V gene TRBV9; TRBD2 matches at 7 bases. The CDR3: CASSVGGRGNEQFF. DNA for the CDR3: TGTGCCAGCAGCGTAGGAGGGAGGGGTAATGAGCAGTTCTTC.